This T cell receptor beta chain was captured by sequencing in a study of T cells after yellow fever vaccination. The table lists this clonotype with many counts. A 5'RACE template-switching step, the method used to make TCR cDNA, added a universal primer site and UMIs. A single record per CDR3 protein comes from TCRdb applying MiXCR to the 5' RACE reads. The table lists about 360,000 distinct CDR3 sequences, about 6% of them singletons, with 15% in the top ten. CDR3 length: 13 amino acids. V lost 0 bases and J lost 7, with 8 bases in between. Per germline, CDR1 SGHNT and CDR2 YYREEE (reference sequence).

This sequence was found in a man aged 25 to 40 who received the YFV17D yellow fever vaccine. The gene calls are TRBV5-4 and TRBJ2-4; D assignment may be TRBD1 or TRBD2 (5 bases each). The source was PBMCs, collected 5 days after the yellow fever booster vaccination. CDR3 DNA: TGTGCCAGCAGCTTGGACGGGACGAACATTCAGTACTTC. This codes for CASSLDGTNIQYF. The full variable domain, in which reference TRBV5-4 and TRBJ2-4 provide the parts outside the CDR3, is ETGVTQSPTHLIKTRGQQVTLRCSSQSGHNTVSWYQQALGQGPQFIFQYYREEENGRGNFPPRFSGLQFPNYSSELNVNALELDDSALYLCASSLDGTNIQYFGAGTRLSVL.